Listed below are T cell receptor beta chains from one sample, sequenced in a study of spatial heterogeneity in lung cancer. TCRdb recomputed calls from the 5' RACE reads with MiXCR, one row per CDR3 protein. The sample yields 40,000 to 50,000 distinct CDR3 sequences, about 7.6% seen once. The sequenced sample was PBMCs, obtained at surgery. The receptors were gathered from a female donor with early-stage non-small cell lung cancer. The CDR3 runs from the conserved cysteine through the conserved F or W. A D gene is named only where the DNA matches it firmly. Size is omitted from some rows. Given values are once, few, many or a class for expanded clones.

TRBV7-2,.,.,TRBJ2-5,CASSLAIGGTQYF,TGTGCCAGCAGCTTAGCTATAGGGGGGACCCAGTACTTC
TRBV5-4,.,many,TRBJ2-4,CASSSDSLAKNIQYF,TGTGCCAGCAGCTCCGACAGTCTAGCCAAAAACATTCAGTACTTC
TRBV20-1,.,few,TRBJ2-5,CSARGGGVQETQYF,TGCAGTGCTAGAGGGGGCGGGGTACAAGAGACCCAGTACTTC
TRBV7-2,TRBD1,many,TRBJ2-5,CASSFGQGARETQYF,TGTGCCAGCAGCTTCGGGCAGGGGGCGCGAGAGACCCAGTACTTC
TRBV2,.,many,TRBJ1-2,CASRQDSTNYGYTF,TGTGCCAGCAGGCAGGACAGCACTAACTATGGCTACACCTTC
TRBV6-2/TRBV6-3,.,.,TRBJ2-1,CASSYYPGLTKVNEQFF,TGTGCCAGCAGTTACTACCCGGGACTCACAAAAGTCAATGAGCAGTTCTTC
TRBV11-2,TRBD2,medium-sized,TRBJ2-1,CASSLVGGTYNEQFF,TGTGCCAGCAGCTTAGTGGGGGGGACCTACAATGAGCAGTTCTTC
TRBV4-1,TRBD2,.,TRBJ2-3,CASSQAQTSGGITSTDTQYF,TGCGCCAGCAGCCAAGCGCAGACTAGCGGGGGCATAACTAGCACAGATACGCAGTATTTT
TRBV20-1,TRBD2,few,TRBJ2-3,CSARIPPTSGVRTDTQYF,TGCAGTGCTAGAATCCCCCCGACTAGCGGGGTGCGCACAGATACGCAGTATTTT
TRBV19,.,.,TRBJ1-4,CASRMSRGTNEKLFF,TGTGCCAGTAGGATGTCAAGAGGGACTAATGAAAAACTGTTTTTT
TRBV12-3/TRBV12-4,TRBD2,.,TRBJ2-5,CASIPGGGETQYF,TGTGCCAGCATCCCGGGGGGAGGAGAGACCCAGTACTTC
TRBV5-5,TRBD2,many,TRBJ2-2,CASRTGTSGATGELFF,TGTGCCAGCAGGACCGGGACTAGCGGGGCCACCGGGGAGCTGTTTTTT
TRBV13,TRBD1,many,TRBJ1-1,CASSLRGLGTGSEAFF,TGTGCCAGCAGCTTAAGAGGCCTCGGGACAGGGTCCGAAGCTTTCTTT
TRBV7-9,.,many,TRBJ1-5,CASSPREGGSNQPQHF,TGTGCCAGCAGCCCCAGGGAGGGAGGGAGCAATCAGCCCCAGCATTTT
TRBV4-3,.,few,TRBJ1-2,CASSRGPSNYGYTF,TGCGCCAGCAGCCGCGGACCCTCTAACTATGGCTACACCTTC
TRBV29-1,TRBD1,many,TRBJ1-5,CSVGQGTYQPQHF,TGCAGCGTTGGACAGGGCACATATCAGCCCCAGCATTTT
TRBV4-1,.,.,TRBJ1-2,CASSQSVEVRGYTF,TGCGCCAGCAGCCAATCGGTTGAGGTGCGAGGCTACACCTTC
TRBV20-1,.,many,TRBJ2-1,CSASTRVPVGFPFF,TGCAGTGCTAGTACCAGGGTTCCGGTGGGGTTCCCGTTCTTC
TRBV28,.,.,TRBJ1-1,CASIYQGGSRNTEAFF,TGTGCCAGTATCTACCAAGGCGGCAGCCGGAACACTGAAGCTTTCTTT
TRBV12-2,.,many,TRBJ2-7,CASRLDFSGQGFYEQYF,TGTGCAAGTCGTCTCGACTTTTCGGGACAGGGGTTTTACGAGCAGTACTTC
TRBV7-2,.,few,TRBJ2-3,CASSLDRGTDTQYF,TGTGCCAGCAGCTTAGATCGCGGAACAGATACGCAGTATTTT
TRBV5-5,.,.,TRBJ1-5,CASSFGTQQPQHF,TGTGCCAGCAGCTTCGGGACACAGCAGCCCCAGCATTTT
TRBV3-1,TRBD1,many,TRBJ1-1,CASSPGQGRLNTEAFF,TGTGCCAGCAGCCCGGGACAGGGGAGGTTGAACACTGAAGCTTTCTTT
TRBV19,TRBD1,many,TRBJ2-7,CASSPGTGGYEQYF,TGTGCCAGTAGTCCAGGGACAGGGGGCTACGAGCAGTACTTC
TRBV15,TRBD2,.,TRBJ2-7,CATSFGLAEYEQYF,TGTGCCACCAGTTTCGGACTAGCGGAATACGAGCAGTACTTC
TRBV20-1,.,.,TRBJ1-5,CSASGGSNQPQHF,TGCAGTGCTAGCGGGGGGAGCAATCAGCCCCAGCATTTT
TRBV19,TRBD2,few,TRBJ2-1,CASSMSGGFGEQFF,TGTGCCAGTAGTATGAGCGGGGGGTTTGGTGAGCAGTTCTTC
TRBV7-2,.,many,TRBJ2-2,CASSLLATTNTGELFF,TGTGCCAGCAGCTTATTAGCAACCACTAACACCGGGGAGCTGTTTTTT
TRBV11-1,.,few,TRBJ2-5,CASSLETSRKTQYF,TGTGCCAGCAGCTTAGAGACTAGTCGGAAGACCCAGTACTTC
TRBV19,.,many,TRBJ2-5,CASSMQVAGSGTQYF,TGTGCCAGTAGTATGCAGGTGGCAGGGTCGGGGACCCAGTACTTC
TRBV29-1,.,many,TRBJ1-1,CSVWLGAEAFF,TGCAGCGTTTGGCTGGGGGCTGAAGCTTTCTTT
TRBV6-5,TRBD1,few,TRBJ1-3,CASSYDANPGTAIYF,TGTGCCAGCAGTTACGACGCTAACCCCGGGACAGCCATATATTTT
TRBV7-9,TRBD1,.,TRBJ2-5,CASSLGQGKETQYF,TGTGCCAGCAGCCTGGGACAGGGGAAAGAGACCCAGTACTTC
TRBV10-2,TRBD1,many,TRBJ2-5,CASSGQGTLYQETQYF,TGCGCCAGCAGTGGACAGGGGACTTTGTACCAAGAGACCCAGTACTTC
TRBV3-1,TRBD1,.,TRBJ2-2,CASSLLTDRGRTNTGELFF,TGTGCCAGCAGTCTTTTAACCGACAGGGGCCGTACGAACACCGGGGAGCTGTTTTTT